This TCR beta chain is from a study of blood T cell repertoires in COVID-19. TCRdb keeps only in-frame clones here, not all; method: immunoSEQ multiplex PCR. The sample has about 280,000 clones, roughly 86% seen once. This CDR3 spans 17 amino acids. CDR1 LGHDT and CDR2 YNNKEL come from the germline V gene (reference sequence). V shed 5 bases and J 5 bases; nucleotides not matched to a gene: 5. Specimen: peripheral blood. The chain uses TRBV3-1 (or the pseudogene TRBV3-2) and TRBJ2-2; 16 bases align to TRBD2. The sequence was obtained from a man aged 40-49 years with active or convalescent COVID-19. The CDR3 loop is CASSDEGLAGGTGELFF. CDR3 nucleotide sequence: TGTGCCAGCAGCGACGAGGGACTAGCGGGGGGGACCGGGGAGCTGTTTTTT.